What follows describes a single T cell receptor (beta chain). Its antigen is currently unknown. TCRdb analysed the 5' RACE reads with MiXCR anew, one entry per CDR3 protein. Of roughly 400,000 distinct CDR3 sequences listed, around 19% are singletons. The record originates from a study of T cells after yellow fever vaccination. Regarding the study as a whole: Researchers report a weaker secondary response that nonetheless peaked faster, day 5 versus 15. A limited proportion of clonotypes was detected within both the CD4 and CD8 compartments. FACS-sorted repertoires could contain abundant clonotypes contaminating from the bulk population.

This CDR3 region has 14 residues. Looked up from germline, CDR1 is MGHRA and CDR2 is YSYEKL. V lost 1 base and J lost 1, with 8 bases in between. Sequencing was performed on PBMCs, taken before the yellow fever booster vaccination. The chain couples TRBV4-1 to TRBJ2-7; perhaps TRBD2 as D (6 bases). This receptor was identified in a man younger than 35 who received the YFV17D yellow fever vaccine. The DNA for the CDR3 is TGCGCCAGCAGCCAAGGGGCGGGATCCTACGAGCAGTACTTC. Protein sequence: CASSQGAGSYEQYF.